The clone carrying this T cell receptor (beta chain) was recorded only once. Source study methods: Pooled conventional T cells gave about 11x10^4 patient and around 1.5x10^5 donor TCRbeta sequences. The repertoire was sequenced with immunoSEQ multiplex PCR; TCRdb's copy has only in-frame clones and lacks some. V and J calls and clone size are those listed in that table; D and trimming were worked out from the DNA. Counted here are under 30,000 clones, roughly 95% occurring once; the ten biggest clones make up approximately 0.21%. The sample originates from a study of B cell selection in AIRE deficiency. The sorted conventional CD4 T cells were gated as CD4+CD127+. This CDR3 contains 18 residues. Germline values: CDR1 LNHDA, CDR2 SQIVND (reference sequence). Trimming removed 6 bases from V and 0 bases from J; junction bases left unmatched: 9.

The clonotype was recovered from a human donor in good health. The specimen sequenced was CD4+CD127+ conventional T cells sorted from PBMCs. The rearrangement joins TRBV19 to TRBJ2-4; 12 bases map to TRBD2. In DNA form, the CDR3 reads TGTGCCAGTAGCTTGACCGGGACTAGCGGGCTAGCCAAAAACATTCAGTACTTC. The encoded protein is CASSLTGTSGLAKNIQYF.